Listed here are 27 T cell receptor beta chains from one sample, sequenced in a study of blood T cell repertoires in COVID-19. Here immunoSEQ multiplex PCR was the method, and the copy in TCRdb shows in-frame clones only, minus some. The sample holds under 100,000 clones, around 90% seen once. The material sequenced was peripheral blood. The source is a woman between 65 and 79 years old with acute or convalescent COVID-19.

This chain links TRBV3-1 (or the pseudogene TRBV3-2) with TRBJ1-2, with D perhaps TRBD1 (6 bases). Germline lookup yields CDR1 LGHDT and CDR2 YNNKEL (reference sequence). Trimming shortened V by 6 bases and J by 0 bases, and 14 bases separated the two germline ends. The CDR3 contains 15 residues. The CDR3 protein is CASRHRGGSNYGYTF. As DNA, the CDR3 is TGTGCCAGCAGGCATCGGGGGGGCTCTAACTATGGCTACACCTTC.

The chain is built from TRBV6-5 and TRBJ1-2; TRBD1 might be the D (5 bases). There are 13 residues in the CDR3. The germline V gene encodes CDR1 MNHEY and CDR2 SVGAGI. V was clipped by 5 bases and J by 1 base, with 8 bases between them. CDR3 amino acids: CASSRQNNYGYTF. The CDR3 DNA is TGTGCCAGCAGTCGACAGAATAACTATGGCTACACCTTC.

V usage is TRBV21-1 and J usage is TRBJ2-1; the table's D call of TRBD1 was not tested on the DNA. TRBV21-1 is listed as a pseudogene. The CDR3 loop spans 19 amino acids. In DNA, the CDR3 is TGTGCCAGCAGCAAATTAGGGCGGTTGGGGCAGGGCTCATACAATGAGCAGTTCTTC. Amino acids: CASSKLGRLGQGSYNEQFF.

This chain links TRBV4-2 with TRBJ2-7; TRBD2 matches 9 bases. CDR3 length equals 16 residues. Germline lookup yields CDR1 LGHNA and CDR2 YNFKEQ. The trim removed 0 bases at V and 3 bases at J, leaving 6 bases unmatched. In DNA, the CDR3 is TGTGCCAGCAGCCAAGAAGCGGGAGGCATTTTCTACGAGCAGTACTTC. Translated, it gives CASSQEAGGIFYEQYF.

This rearrangement joins TRBV5-1 to TRBJ2-3, with D possibly TRBD1 on 7 matching bases. The CDR3 contains 16 residues. The germline gives CDR1 SGHRS, CDR2 YFSETQ. Trimming took 1 base from V and 2 from J, leaving 14 bases between them. The chain's CDR3 is CASSLRPGGSTDTQYF. The CDR3 DNA reads as TGCGCCAGCAGCTTGCGGCCAGGGGGGTCCACAGATACGCAGTATTTT.

The chain carries TRBV11-2 and TRBJ2-1; D is unresolved. Germline V gene data show CDR1 as SGHAT and CDR2 as FQNNGV. CDR3 length: 12 amino acids. Trimming took 5 bases from V and 8 from J, leaving 10 bases between them. CDR3 in DNA: TGTGCCAGCAGCCTAAGCCGTGATGAGCAGTTCTTC. Translation: CASSLSRDEQFF.

The chain has TRBV2 and TRBJ2-5; TRBD1 might be the D (5 bases). Trimming pared 6 bases from V and 6 bases from J, leaving 14 bases between. CDR3 length equals 13 residues. Germline V gives CDR1 SNHLY, CDR2 FYNNEI. CDR3 amino acids: CASRISGPQTQYF. DNA for the CDR3: TGTGCCAGCAGGATATCAGGGCCCCAGACCCAGTACTTC. The full variable domain, completed using reference TRBV2 and TRBJ2-5, is EPEVTQTPSHQVTQMGQEVILRCVPISNHLYFYWYRQILGQKVEFLVSFYNNEISEKSEIFDDQFSVERPDGSNFTLKIRSTKLEDSAMYFCASRISGPQTQYFGPGTRLLVL.

This clone has a single count. The V and J genes are TRBV7-9 and TRBJ1-2; the D is unclear. V lost 5 bases, J lost 0 bases, and 13 bases lay in between. Germline V CDR1 and CDR2: SEHNR, FQNEAQ (reference sequence). This CDR3 region has 15 residues. The CDR3 coding sequence is TGTGCCAGCAGCCAGTGGGAGAAAGCTAACTATGGCTACACCTTC. Protein: CASSQWEKANYGYTF.

The V and J genes are TRBV24-1 and TRBJ2-2; the match to TRBD1 covers 9 bases. The germline CDR1 and CDR2 sequences are KGHDR and SFDVKD. The CDR3 consists of 15 residues. The junction had 1 base not matched to a gene; V was cut back by 5 bases and J by 1 base. CDR3 region: CATSAGQGNTGELFF. The CDR3, as DNA: TGTGCCACCAGTGCGGGACAGGGGAACACCGGGGAGCTGTTTTTT.

This chain joins TRBV6-5 and TRBJ1-5; TRBD1 aligns across 7 bases. The CDR3 totals 15 residues. The germline gives CDR1 MNHEY, CDR2 SVGAGI. J lost 2 bases, V lost 6 bases, and 7 bases had no gene match. CDR3 in DNA: TGTGCCAGCAGCACACAGGGGATCGGCAATCAGCCCCAGCATTTT. Its translation is CASSTQGIGNQPQHF.

This chain uses TRBV5-1 with TRBJ2-1; 7 positions match TRBD1. There are 13 residues in the CDR3. Germline CDR1 and CDR2: SGHRS and YFSETQ. Trimming cost V 1 base and J 7 bases; bases outside gene matches: 2. The CDR3 loop is CASSLQTGNEQFF. CDR3 bases: TGCGCCAGCAGCTTGCAGACAGGGAATGAGCAGTTCTTC.

The V and J genes are TRBV7-2 and TRBJ1-3; the match to TRBD1 covers 11 bases. The V and J ends lost 5 bases and 5 bases, in that order; junction bases with no gene match: 5. The CDR3 length is 15 residues. CDR1 and CDR2 (germline): SGHTA, FQGNSA. CDR3 sequence reads: CASSPGTGGRNTIYF. The CDR3 nucleotides are TGTGCCAGCAGCCCTGGGACAGGGGGTCGAAACACCATATATTTT.

This chain joins TRBV12-3 or TRBV12-4 and TRBJ1-5; D remains unclear. This CDR3 has 13 residues. V lost 9 bases to trimming and J lost 2 bases, with 11 bases between them. The CDR3 spells CASKGEGNQPQHF. Here the CDR3 DNA reads TGTGCCAGTAAGGGAGAGGGCAATCAGCCCCAGCATTTT.

The rearrangement joins TRBV29-1 to TRBJ2-1; TRBD2 matches 7 bases. Germline trimming cut 5 bases from V and 5 bases from J; bases unmatched to any gene: 3. Germline CDR1 is SQVTM and CDR2 is ANQGSEA. This CDR3 spans 12 amino acids. CDR3 DNA: TGCAGCGTTTTAGGACTAGACAATGAGCAGTTCTTC. Translating gives CSVLGLDNEQFF.

This chain joins TRBV27 and TRBJ1-6, with D possibly matching TRBD1 (6 bases). Germline V gene lookup returns CDR1 MNHEY and CDR2 SMNVEV (reference sequence). The CDR3 contains 17 residues. Trimming cost V 1 base and J 8 bases, with 18 bases left between them. CDR3 sequence: CASSLFIPQGGDSPLHF. DNA for the CDR3: TGTGCCAGCAGTTTATTTATCCCACAGGGTGGGGATTCACCCCTCCACTTT.

This rearrangement joins TRBV5-4 to TRBJ1-1; the D gene is possibly TRBD1 (6 bases). CDR3 length: 16 residues. The V gene lost 4 bases and the J gene lost 2 bases, with 18 bases spanning the gap. Germline V gene data show CDR1 as SGHNT and CDR2 as YYREEE (reference sequence). The DNA of the CDR3 is TGTGCCAGCAGCCCACGAACAGGGAATGAAAACACTGAAGCTTTCTTT. It codes for CASSPRTGNENTEAFF.

V usage is TRBV18 and J usage is TRBJ1-1; D is ambiguous. Trimming shortened V by 2 bases and J by 7 bases, and 8 bases separated the two germline ends. The length of the CDR3 is 12 residues. Germline V gene sequence: CDR1 KGHSH, CDR2 LQKENI. CDR3 sequence (DNA): TGTGCCAGCTCACCAATCTCAGGTGAAGCTTTCTTT. This translates into CASSPISGEAFF.

This clone showed up just once. The CDR3 region has the DNA TGCGCCAGCAGTGATCACTGGGGGCAGGGTTACGAGCAGTACTTC. As protein: CASSDHWGQGYEQYF. J is TRBJ2-7 and V is TRBV10-2, with D possibly matching TRBD1 (6 bases). The germline V and J ends were trimmed by 3 bases and 4 bases, with 16 bases remaining between them. CDR1 is WSHSY, CDR2 SAAADI, per germline. The CDR3 length is 15 residues.

The chain employs TRBV3-1 (or the pseudogene TRBV3-2) and TRBJ1-1, with TRBD1 matching 8 bases. The CDR3 is 15 residues long. The ends lost 3 bases at V and 1 base at J; junction bases unmatched: 4. The germline CDR1 and CDR2 sequences are LGHDT and YNNKEL (reference sequence). The CDR3: CASSQWGQANTEAFF. CDR3 sequence (DNA): TGTGCCAGCAGCCAGTGGGGACAGGCGAACACTGAAGCTTTCTTT.

CDR3 sequence (DNA): TGCGCCAGCAGCTTGGTCCCGGACTTCGGCGGTCAGCCCCAGCATTTT. Protein product: CASSLVPDFGGQPQHF. The chain couples TRBV5-1 to TRBJ1-5, with D hard to call. The V end was cut by 0 bases, the J end by 6 bases, with 16 bases between. The CDR3 sequence is 16 residues long. Per germline, CDR1 SGHRS and CDR2 YFSETQ.

V and J are TRBV4-1 and TRBJ1-5; D not certain. The CDR3 extends over 16 amino acids. Trimming shortened V by 3 bases and J by 5 bases, and 17 bases separated the two germline ends. Germline V CDR1 and CDR2: MGHRA, YSYEKL. The chain's CDR3 is CASSQEPGSIDQPQHF. The CDR3 nucleotides read TGCGCCAGCAGCCAGGAACCGGGTTCCATTGATCAGCCCCAGCATTTT.

As for this clone: Other DNA sequences in this sample translate to the same CDR3. CDR3 nucleotides: TGTGCCAGCTCACCGGGACTCAACAATGAGCAGTTCTTC. Residues: CASSPGLNNEQFF. This rearrangement joins TRBV18 to TRBJ2-1; maybe TRBD2 (6 bases). The CDR3 is 13 amino acids. The germline gives CDR1 KGHSH, CDR2 LQKENI. V gave up 3 bases and J gave up 5 bases, with 8 bases separating them.

This chain joins TRBV7-2 and TRBJ2-3; TRBD2 matches at 11 bases. V lost 0 bases and J lost 0; bases outside the gene matches: 5. The CDR3 extends over 18 amino acids. The V gene's germline CDR1 is SGHTA and CDR2 FQGNSA. The CDR3 protein is CASSLAASGGPSTDTQYF. The CDR3 DNA reads TGTGCCAGCAGCTTAGCAGCTAGCGGGGGGCCTAGCACAGATACGCAGTATTTT.

The rearrangement links TRBV27 to TRBJ1-6; D is unresolved. V was clipped by 2 bases and J by 5 bases, with 7 bases between them. CDR3 size: 14 residues. In germline, CDR1 is MNHEY, CDR2 SMNVEV (reference sequence). The CDR3 DNA sequence: TGTGCCAGCAGTTTAAGAGAAAATAATTCACCCCTCCACTTT. Translating gives CASSLRENNSPLHF.

In this sample, this clone turned up a few times. The chain combines TRBV28 with TRBJ1-5; 8 bases agree with TRBD1. This CDR3 has 16 amino acids. CDR1 MDHEN and CDR2 SYDVKM come from the germline V gene. The V and J ends lost 5 bases and 3 bases, in that order; junction bases with no gene match: 9. This chain's CDR3 is CASSPSGTGHNQPQHF. CDR3 nucleotide sequence: TGTGCCAGCAGTCCTTCCGGGACAGGTCACAATCAGCCCCAGCATTTT.

J is TRBJ1-2 and V is TRBV6-1; no clear D. From germline, CDR1 is MNHNS and CDR2 SASEGT. The V gene lost 0 bases and the J gene lost 4 bases, with 6 bases spanning the gap. This CDR3 contains 13 residues. The CDR3 region is CASSEASVYGYTF. CDR3 in DNA: TGTGCCAGCAGTGAAGCTAGCGTCTATGGCTACACCTTC.

This chain joins TRBV5-1 and TRBJ2-1, with D possibly TRBD1 on 5 matching bases. Germline loops: CDR1 SGHRS, CDR2 YFSETQ. This CDR3 has 14 residues. Trimming took 6 bases from V and 2 from J, leaving 12 bases between them. The CDR3 sequence is CASTVGPAYNEQFF. DNA of the CDR3: TGCGCCAGCACCGTGGGGCCAGCCTACAATGAGCAGTTCTTC. The whole variable domain, remainder taken from reference TRBV5-1 and TRBJ2-1, is KAGVTQTPRYLIKTRGQQVTLSCSPISGHRSVSWYQQTPGQGLQFLFEYFSETQRNKGNFPGRFSGRQFSNSRSEMNVSTLELGDSALYLCASTVGPAYNEQFFGPGTRLTVL.